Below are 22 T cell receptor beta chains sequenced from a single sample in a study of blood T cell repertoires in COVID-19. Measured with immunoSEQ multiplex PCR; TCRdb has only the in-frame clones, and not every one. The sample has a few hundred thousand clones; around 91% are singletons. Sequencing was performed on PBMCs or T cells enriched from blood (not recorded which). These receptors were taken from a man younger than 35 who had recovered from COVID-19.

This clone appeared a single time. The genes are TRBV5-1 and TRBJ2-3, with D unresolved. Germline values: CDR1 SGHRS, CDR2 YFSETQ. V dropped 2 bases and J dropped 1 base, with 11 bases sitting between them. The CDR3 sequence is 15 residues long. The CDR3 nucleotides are TGCGCCAGCAGCTTTGGAGTCGTGGGCACAGATACGCAGTATTTT. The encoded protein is CASSFGVVGTDTQYF.

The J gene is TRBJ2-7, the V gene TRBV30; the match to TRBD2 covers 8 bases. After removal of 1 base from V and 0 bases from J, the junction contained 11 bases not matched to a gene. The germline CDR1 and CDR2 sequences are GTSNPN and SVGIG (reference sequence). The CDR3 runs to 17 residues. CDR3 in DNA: TGTGCCTGGAGTGGCCTCGGACTAGCACTGAGCTCCTACGAGCAGTACTTC. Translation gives CAWSGLGLALSSYEQYF.

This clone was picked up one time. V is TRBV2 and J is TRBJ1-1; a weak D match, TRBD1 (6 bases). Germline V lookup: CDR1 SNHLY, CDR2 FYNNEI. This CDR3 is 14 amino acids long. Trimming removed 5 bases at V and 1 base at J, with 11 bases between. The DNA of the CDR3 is TGTGCCAGCAGTAGGACAGTCGGGAACACTGAAGCTTTCTTT. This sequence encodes CASSRTVGNTEAFF.

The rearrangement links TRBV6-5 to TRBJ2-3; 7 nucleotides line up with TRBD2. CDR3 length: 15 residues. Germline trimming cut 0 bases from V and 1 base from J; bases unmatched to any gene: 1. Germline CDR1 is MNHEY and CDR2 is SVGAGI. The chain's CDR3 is CASSYSGRGTDTQYF. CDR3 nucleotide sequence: TGTGCCAGCAGTTACTCAGGGAGGGGCACAGATACGCAGTATTTT.

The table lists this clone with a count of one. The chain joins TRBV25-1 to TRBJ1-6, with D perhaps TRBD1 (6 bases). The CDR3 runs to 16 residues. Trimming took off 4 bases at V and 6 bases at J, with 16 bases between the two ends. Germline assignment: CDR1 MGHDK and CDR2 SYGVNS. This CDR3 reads CASSALTGSSNSPLHF. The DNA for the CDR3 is TGTGCCAGCAGTGCGCTTACAGGGAGTTCTAATTCACCCCTCCACTTT. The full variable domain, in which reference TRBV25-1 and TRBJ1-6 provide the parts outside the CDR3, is EADIYQTPRYLVIGTGKKITLECSQTMGHDKMYWYQQDPGMELHLIHYSYGVNSTEKGDLSSESTVSRIRTEHFPLTLESARPSHTSQYLCASSALTGSSNSPLHFGNGTRLTVT.

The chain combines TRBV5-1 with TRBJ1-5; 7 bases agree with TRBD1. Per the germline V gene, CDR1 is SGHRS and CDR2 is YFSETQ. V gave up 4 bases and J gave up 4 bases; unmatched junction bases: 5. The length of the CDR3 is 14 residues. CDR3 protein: CASSPEQGNQPQHF. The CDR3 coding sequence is TGCGCCAGCAGCCCGGAACAGGGGAATCAGCCCCAGCATTTT.

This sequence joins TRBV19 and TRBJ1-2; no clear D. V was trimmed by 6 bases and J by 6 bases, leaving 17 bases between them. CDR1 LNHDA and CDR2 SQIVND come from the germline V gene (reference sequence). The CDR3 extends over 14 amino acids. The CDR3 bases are TGTGCCAGTAGCTGGAGGGATACGCCTAATGGCTACACCTTC. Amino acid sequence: CASSWRDTPNGYTF.

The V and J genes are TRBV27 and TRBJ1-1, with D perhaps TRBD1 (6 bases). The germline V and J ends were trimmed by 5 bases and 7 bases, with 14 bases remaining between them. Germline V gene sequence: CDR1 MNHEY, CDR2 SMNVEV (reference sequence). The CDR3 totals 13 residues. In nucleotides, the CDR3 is TGTGCCAGCAGTACGCGACAGGCTTTTGAAGCTTTCTTT. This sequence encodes CASSTRQAFEAFF.

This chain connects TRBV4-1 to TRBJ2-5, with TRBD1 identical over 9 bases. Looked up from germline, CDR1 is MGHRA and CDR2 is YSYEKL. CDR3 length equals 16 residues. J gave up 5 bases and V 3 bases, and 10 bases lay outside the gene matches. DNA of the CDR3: TGCGCCAGCAGCCAGGGGACAGGGTTAGGAGAGGAGACCCAGTACTTC. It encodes CASSQGTGLGEETQYF.

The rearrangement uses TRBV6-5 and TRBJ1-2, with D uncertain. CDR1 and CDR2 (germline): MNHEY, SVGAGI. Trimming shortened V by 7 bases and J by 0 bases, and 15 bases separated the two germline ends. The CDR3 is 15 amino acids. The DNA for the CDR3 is TGTGCCAGCACCAAAGCAAGCTCTTCTAACTATGGCTACACCTTC. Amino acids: CASTKASSSNYGYTF.

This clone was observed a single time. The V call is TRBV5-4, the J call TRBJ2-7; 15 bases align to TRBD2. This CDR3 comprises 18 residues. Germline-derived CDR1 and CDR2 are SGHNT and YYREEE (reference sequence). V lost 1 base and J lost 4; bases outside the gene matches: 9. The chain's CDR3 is CASSLSAAGTSGRYEQYF. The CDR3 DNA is TGTGCCAGCAGCTTGTCGGCAGCTGGGACTAGCGGGAGGTACGAGCAGTACTTC.

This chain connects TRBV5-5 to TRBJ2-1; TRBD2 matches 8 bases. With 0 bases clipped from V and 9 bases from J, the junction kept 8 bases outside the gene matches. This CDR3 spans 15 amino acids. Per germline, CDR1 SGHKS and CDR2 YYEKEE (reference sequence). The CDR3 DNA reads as TGTGCCAGCAGCTTGGTGCGACCTAGCGGGCCTGAGCAGTTCTTC. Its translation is CASSLVRPSGPEQFF.

DNA for the CDR3: TGCGCCAGCAGCTTTCGCGGGAGCTCCTACGAGCAGTACTTC. It specifies CASSFRGSSYEQYF. V is TRBV5-1 and J is TRBJ2-7; 7 nucleotides line up with TRBD2. The CDR3 spans 14 residues. CDR1 and CDR2 (germline): SGHRS, YFSETQ. Trimming took 2 bases from V and 0 from J; bases not matched to a gene: 2.

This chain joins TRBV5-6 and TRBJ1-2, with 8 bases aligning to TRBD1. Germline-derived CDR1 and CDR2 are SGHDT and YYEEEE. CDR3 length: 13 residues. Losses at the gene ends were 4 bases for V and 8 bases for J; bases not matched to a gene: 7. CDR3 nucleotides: TGTGCCAGCAGCGCAAGGACAGGGAACGGCTACACCTTC. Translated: CASSARTGNGYTF. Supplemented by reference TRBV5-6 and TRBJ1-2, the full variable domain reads DAGVTQSPTHLIKTRGQQVTLRCSPKSGHDTVSWYQQALGQGPQFIFQYYEEEERQRGNFPDRFSGHQFPNYSSELNVNALLLGDSALYLCASSARTGNGYTFGSGTRLTVV.

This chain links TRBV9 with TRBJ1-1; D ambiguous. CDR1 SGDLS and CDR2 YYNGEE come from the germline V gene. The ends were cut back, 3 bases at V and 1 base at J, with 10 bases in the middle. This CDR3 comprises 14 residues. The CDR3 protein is CASSAQVTNTEAFF. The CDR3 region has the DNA TGTGCCAGCAGCGCCCAGGTGACGAACACTGAAGCTTTCTTT. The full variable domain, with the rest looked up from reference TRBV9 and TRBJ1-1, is DSGVTQTPKHLITATGQRVTLRCSPRSGDLSVYWYQQSLDQGLQFLIQYYNGEERAKGNILERFSAQQFPDLHSELNLSSLELGDSALYFCASSAQVTNTEAFFGQGTRLTVV.

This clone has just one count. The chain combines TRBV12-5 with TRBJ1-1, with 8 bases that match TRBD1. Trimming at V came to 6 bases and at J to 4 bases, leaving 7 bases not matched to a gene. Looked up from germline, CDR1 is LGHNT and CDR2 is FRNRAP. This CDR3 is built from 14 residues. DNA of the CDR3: TGTGCTAGTGGACTTCAGGGGGCGCCCACTGAAGCTTTCTTT. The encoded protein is CASGLQGAPTEAFF.

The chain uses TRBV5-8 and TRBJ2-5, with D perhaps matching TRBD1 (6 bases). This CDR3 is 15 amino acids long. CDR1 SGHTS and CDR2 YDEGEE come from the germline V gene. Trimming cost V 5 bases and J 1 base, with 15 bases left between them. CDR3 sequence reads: CASSSNQGPQETQYF. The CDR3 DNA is TGTGCCAGCAGTTCAAATCAGGGGCCCCAAGAGACCCAGTACTTC.

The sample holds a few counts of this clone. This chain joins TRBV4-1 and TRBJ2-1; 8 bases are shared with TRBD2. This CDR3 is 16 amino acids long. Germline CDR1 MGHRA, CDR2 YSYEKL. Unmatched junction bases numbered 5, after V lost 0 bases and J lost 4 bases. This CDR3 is CASSQEIAGHYNEQFF. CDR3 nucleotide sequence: TGCGCCAGCAGCCAAGAAATAGCGGGGCATTACAATGAGCAGTTCTTC.

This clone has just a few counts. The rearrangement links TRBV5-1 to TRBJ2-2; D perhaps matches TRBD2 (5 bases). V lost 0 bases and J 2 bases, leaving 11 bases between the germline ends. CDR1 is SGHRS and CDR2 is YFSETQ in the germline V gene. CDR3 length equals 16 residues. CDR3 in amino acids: CASSLERTGNTGELFF. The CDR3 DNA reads TGCGCCAGCAGCTTGGAAAGGACGGGAAACACCGGGGAGCTGTTTTTT.

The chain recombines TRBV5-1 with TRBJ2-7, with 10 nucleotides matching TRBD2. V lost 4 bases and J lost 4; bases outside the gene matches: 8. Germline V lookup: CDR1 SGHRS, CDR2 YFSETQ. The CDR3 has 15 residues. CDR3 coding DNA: TGCGCCAGCAGCCCAGGACTAGCGGAAACATACGAGCAGTACTTC. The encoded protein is CASSPGLAETYEQYF.

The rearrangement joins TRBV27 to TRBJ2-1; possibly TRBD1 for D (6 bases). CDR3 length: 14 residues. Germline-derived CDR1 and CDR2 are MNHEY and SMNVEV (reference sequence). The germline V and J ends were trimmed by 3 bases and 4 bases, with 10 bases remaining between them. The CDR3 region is CASSFPGAYNEQFF. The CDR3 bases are TGTGCCAGCAGTTTCCCAGGGGCATACAATGAGCAGTTCTTC.

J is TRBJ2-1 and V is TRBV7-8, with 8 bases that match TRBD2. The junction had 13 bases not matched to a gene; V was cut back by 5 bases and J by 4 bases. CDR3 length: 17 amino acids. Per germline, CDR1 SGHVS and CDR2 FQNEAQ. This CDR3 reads CASSGLSGGTGYNEQFF. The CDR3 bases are TGTGCCAGCAGCGGATTAAGCGGGGGCACGGGGTACAATGAGCAGTTCTTC.